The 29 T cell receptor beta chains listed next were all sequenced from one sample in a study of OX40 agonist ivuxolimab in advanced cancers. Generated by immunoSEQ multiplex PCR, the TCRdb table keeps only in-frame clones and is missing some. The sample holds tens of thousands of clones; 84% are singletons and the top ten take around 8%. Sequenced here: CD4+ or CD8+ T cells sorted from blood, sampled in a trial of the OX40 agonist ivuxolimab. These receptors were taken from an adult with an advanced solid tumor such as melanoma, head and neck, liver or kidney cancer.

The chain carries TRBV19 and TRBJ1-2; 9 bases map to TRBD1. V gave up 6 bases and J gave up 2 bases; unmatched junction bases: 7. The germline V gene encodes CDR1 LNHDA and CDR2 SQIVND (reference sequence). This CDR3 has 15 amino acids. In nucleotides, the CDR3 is TGTGCCAGTAGGATCCGGGACAGGGTCAACTATGGCTACACCTTC. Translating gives CASRIRDRVNYGYTF.

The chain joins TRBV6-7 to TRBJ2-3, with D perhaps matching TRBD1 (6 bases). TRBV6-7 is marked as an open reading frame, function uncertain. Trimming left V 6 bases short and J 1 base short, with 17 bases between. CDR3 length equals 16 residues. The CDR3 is CASSFALRTGTDTQYF. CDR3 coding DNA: TGTGCCAGCAGCTTCGCTTTACGGACAGGCACAGATACGCAGTATTTT.

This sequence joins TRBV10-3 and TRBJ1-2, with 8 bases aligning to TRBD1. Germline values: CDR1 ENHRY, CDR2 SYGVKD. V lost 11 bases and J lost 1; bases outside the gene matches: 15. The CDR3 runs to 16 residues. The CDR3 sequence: CALSGQGANDNYGYTF. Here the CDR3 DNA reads TGTGCCCTGAGCGGGCAGGGGGCCAATGATAACTATGGCTACACCTTC.

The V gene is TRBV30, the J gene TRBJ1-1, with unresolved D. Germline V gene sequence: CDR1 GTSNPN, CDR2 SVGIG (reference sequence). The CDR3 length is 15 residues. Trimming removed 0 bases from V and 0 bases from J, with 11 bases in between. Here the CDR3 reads CAWSVSYTMNTEAFF. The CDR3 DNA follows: TGTGCCTGGAGTGTATCTTATACCATGAACACTGAAGCTTTCTTT. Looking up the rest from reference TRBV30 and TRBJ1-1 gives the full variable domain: SQTIHQWPATLVQPVGSPLSLECTVEGTSNPNLYWYRQAAGRGLQLLFYSVGIGQISSEVPQNLSASRPQDRQFILSSKKLLLSDSGFYLCAWSVSYTMNTEAFFGQGTRLTVV.

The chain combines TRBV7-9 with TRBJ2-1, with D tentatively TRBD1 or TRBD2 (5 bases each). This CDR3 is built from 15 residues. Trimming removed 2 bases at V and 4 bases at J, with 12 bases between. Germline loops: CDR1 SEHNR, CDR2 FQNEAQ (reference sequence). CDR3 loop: CASSLWGIQYNEQFF. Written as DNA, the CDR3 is TGTGCCAGCAGCTTATGGGGGATCCAGTACAATGAGCAGTTCTTC.

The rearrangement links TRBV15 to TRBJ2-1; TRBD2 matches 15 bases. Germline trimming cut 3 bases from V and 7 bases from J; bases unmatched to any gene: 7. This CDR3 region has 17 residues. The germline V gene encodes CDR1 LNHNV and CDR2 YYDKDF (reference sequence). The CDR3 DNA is TGTGCCACCAGCAGCCGGACTAGCGGGGGGGCCGGGAATGAGCAGTTCTTC. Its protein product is CATSSRTSGGAGNEQFF.

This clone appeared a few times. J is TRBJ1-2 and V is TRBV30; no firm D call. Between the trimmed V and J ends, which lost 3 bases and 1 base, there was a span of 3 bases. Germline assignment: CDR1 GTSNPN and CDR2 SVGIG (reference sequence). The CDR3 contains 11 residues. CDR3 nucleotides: TGTGCCTGGAGCAATAACTATGGCTACACCTTC. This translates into CAWSNNYGYTF. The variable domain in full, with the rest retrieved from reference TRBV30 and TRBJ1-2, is SQTIHQWPATLVQPVGSPLSLECTVEGTSNPNLYWYRQAAGRGLQLLFYSVGIGQISSEVPQNLSASRPQDRQFILSSKKLLLSDSGFYLCAWSNNYGYTFGSGTRLTVV.

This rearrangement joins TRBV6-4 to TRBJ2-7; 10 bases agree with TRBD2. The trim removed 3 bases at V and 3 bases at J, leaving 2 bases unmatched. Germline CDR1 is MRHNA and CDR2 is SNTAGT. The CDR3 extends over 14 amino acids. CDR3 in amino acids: CASSEVAGGYEQYF. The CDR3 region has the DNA TGTGCCAGCAGTGAAGTAGCGGGAGGCTACGAGCAGTACTTC.

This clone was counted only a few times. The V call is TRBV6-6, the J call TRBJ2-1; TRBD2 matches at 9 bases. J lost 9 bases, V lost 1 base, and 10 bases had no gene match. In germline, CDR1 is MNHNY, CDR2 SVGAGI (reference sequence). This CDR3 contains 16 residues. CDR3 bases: TGTGCCAGCAGTTACTGGGTAGCGGGAGATCTGGGTGAGCAGTTCTTC. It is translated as CASSYWVAGDLGEQFF.

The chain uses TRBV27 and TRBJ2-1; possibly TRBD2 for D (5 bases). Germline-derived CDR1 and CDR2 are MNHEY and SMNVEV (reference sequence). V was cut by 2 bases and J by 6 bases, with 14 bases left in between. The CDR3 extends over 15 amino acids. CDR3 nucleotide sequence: TGTGCCAGCAGTTTAGCGTACCCCCGGGGCAATGAGCAGTTCTTC. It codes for CASSLAYPRGNEQFF.

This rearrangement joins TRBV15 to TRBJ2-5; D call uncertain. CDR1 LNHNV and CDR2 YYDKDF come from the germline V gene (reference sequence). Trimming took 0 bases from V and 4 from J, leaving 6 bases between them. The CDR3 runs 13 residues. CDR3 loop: CATSREILETQYF. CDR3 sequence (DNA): TGTGCCACCAGCAGAGAAATTTTAGAGACCCAGTACTTC. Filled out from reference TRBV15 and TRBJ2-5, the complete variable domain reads DAMVIQNPRYQVTQFGKPVTLSCSQTLNHNVMYWYQQKSSQAPKLLFHYYDKDFNNEADTPDNFQSRRPNTSFCFLDIRSPGLGDTAMYLCATSREILETQYFGPGTRLLVL.

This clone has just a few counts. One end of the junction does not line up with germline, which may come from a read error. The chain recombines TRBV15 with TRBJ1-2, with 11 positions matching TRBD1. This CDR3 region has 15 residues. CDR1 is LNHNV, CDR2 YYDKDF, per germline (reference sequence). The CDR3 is CATSRDGQGAGGYTF. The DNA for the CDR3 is TGTGCCACCAGCCGAGATGGACAGGGGGCGGGGGGCTACACCTTC.

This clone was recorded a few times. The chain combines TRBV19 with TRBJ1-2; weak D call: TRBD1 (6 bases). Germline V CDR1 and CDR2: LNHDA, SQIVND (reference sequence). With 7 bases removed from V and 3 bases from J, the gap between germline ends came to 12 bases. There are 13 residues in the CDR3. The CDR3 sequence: CASIPTGDYGYTF. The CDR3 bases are TGTGCCAGTATTCCGACAGGTGACTATGGCTACACCTTC. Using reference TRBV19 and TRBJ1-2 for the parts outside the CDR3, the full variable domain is DGGITQSPKYLFRKEGQNVTLSCEQNLNHDAMYWYRQDPGQGLRLIYYSQIVNDFQKGDIAEGYSVSREKKESFPLTVTSAQKNPTAFYLCASIPTGDYGYTFGSGTRLTVV.

CDR3 in amino acids: CASRRQGDTGELFF. The CDR3 coding sequence is TGTGCCAGCAGACGACAGGGGGACACCGGGGAGCTGTTTTTT. The rearrangement joins TRBV28 to TRBJ2-2; 9 nucleotides align to TRBD1. Trimming took 6 bases from V and 3 from J; bases not matched to a gene: 2. This CDR3 spans 14 amino acids. Germline V CDR1 and CDR2: MDHEN, SYDVKM.

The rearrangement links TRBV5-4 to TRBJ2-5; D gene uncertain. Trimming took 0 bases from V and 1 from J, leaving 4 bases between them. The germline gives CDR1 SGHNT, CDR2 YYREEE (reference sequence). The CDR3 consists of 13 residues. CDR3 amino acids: CASSLGTQETQYF. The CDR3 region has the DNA TGTGCCAGCAGCTTGGGGACCCAAGAGACCCAGTACTTC. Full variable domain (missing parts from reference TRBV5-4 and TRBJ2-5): ETGVTQSPTHLIKTRGQQVTLRCSSQSGHNTVSWYQQALGQGPQFIFQYYREEENGRGNFPPRFSGLQFPNYSSELNVNALELDDSALYLCASSLGTQETQYFGPGTRLLVL.

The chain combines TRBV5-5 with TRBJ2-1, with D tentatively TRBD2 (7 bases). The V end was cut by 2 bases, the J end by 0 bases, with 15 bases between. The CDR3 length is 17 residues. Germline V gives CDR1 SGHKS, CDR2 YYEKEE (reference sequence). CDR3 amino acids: CASSFFGGANSYNEQFF. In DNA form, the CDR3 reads TGTGCCAGCAGCTTCTTTGGGGGGGCTAACTCCTACAATGAGCAGTTCTTC.

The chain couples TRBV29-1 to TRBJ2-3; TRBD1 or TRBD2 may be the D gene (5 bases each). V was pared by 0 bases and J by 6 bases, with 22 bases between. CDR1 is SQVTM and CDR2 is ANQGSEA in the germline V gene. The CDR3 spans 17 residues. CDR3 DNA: TGCAGCGTTGAAGATCTCGGACATCGTCTTAGCGACGATACGCAGTATTTT. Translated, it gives CSVEDLGHRLSDDTQYF.

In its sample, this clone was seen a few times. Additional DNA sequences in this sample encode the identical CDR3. CDR3 sequence (DNA): TGTGCCAGCTCACCCTGGACAGGCTCCTACGAGCAGTACTTC. Its protein product is CASSPWTGSYEQYF. V is TRBV18 and J is TRBJ2-7, with 7 nucleotides matching TRBD1. CDR3 length: 14 residues. From germline, CDR1 is KGHSH and CDR2 LQKENI. V lost 3 bases to trimming and J lost 0 bases; unmatched junction nucleotides: 2.

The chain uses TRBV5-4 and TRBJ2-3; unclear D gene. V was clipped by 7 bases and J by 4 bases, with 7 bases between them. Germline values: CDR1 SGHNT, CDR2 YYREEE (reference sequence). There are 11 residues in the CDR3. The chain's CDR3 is CASQVADTQYF. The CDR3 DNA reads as TGTGCCAGCCAAGTGGCAGATACGCAGTATTTT.

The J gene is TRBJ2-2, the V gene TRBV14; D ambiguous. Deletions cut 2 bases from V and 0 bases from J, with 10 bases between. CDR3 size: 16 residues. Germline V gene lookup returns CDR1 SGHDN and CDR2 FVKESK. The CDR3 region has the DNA TGTGCCAGCAGCCAATACCGTTACGCGAACACCGGGGAGCTGTTTTTT. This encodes CASSQYRYANTGELFF.

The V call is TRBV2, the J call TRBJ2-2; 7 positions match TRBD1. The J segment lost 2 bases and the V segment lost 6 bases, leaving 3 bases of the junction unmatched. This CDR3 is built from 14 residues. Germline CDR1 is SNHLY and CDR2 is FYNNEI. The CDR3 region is CASRGDSNTGELFF. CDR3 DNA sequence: TGTGCCAGCAGGGGGGACAGTAACACCGGGGAGCTGTTTTTT.

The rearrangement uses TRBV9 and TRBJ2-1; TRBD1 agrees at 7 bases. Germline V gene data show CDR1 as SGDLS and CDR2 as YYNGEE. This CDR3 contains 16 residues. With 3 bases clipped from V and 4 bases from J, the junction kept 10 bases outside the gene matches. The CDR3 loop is CASSAKMTGIYNEQFF. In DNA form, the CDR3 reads TGTGCCAGCAGCGCCAAGATGACAGGGATTTACAATGAGCAGTTCTTC. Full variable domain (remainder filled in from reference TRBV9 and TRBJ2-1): DSGVTQTPKHLITATGQRVTLRCSPRSGDLSVYWYQQSLDQGLQFLIQYYNGEERAKGNILERFSAQQFPDLHSELNLSSLELGDSALYFCASSAKMTGIYNEQFFGPGTRLTVL.

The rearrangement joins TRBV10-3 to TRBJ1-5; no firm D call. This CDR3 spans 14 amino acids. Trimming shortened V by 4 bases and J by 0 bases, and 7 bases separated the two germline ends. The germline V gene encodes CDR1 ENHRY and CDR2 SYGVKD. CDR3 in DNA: TGTGCCATCAGTGTTGAGTATAGCAATCAGCCCCAGCATTTT. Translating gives CAISVEYSNQPQHF.

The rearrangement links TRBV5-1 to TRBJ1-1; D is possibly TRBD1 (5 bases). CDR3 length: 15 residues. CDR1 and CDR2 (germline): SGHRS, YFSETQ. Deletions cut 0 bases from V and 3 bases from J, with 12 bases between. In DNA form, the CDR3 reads TGCGCCAGCAGCTTGGTGAGGGGCGGGGACACTGAAGCTTTCTTT. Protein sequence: CASSLVRGGDTEAFF.

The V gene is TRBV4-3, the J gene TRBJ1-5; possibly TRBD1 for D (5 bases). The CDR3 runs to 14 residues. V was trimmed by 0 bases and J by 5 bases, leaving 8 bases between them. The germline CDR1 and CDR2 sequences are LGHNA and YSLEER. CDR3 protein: CASSQDLGDQPQHF. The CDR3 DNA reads TGCGCCAGCAGCCAAGACTTGGGGGATCAGCCCCAGCATTTT.

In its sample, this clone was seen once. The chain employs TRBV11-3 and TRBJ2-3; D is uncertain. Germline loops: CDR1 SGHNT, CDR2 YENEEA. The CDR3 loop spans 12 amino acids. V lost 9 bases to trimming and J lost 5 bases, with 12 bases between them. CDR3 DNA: TGTGCCAGTGCCCGCGGCGTAGATACGCAGTATTTT. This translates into CASARGVDTQYF.

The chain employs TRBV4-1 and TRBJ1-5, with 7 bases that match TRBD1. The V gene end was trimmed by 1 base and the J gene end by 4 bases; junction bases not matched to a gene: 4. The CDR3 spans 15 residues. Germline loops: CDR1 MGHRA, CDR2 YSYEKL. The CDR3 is CASSQAEGANQPQHF. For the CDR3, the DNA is TGCGCCAGCAGCCAAGCCGAGGGGGCGAATCAGCCCCAGCATTTT.

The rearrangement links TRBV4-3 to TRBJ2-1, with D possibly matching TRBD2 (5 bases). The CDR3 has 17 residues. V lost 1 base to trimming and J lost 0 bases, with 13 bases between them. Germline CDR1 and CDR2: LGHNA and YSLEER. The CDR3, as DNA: TGCGCCAGCAGCCAAGGAGCGAGGGATAGCTCCTACAATGAGCAGTTCTTC. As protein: CASSQGARDSSYNEQFF.

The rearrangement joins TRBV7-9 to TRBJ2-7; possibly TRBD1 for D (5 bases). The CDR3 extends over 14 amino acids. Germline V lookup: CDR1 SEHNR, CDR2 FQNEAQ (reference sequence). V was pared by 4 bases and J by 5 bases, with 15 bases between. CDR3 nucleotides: TGTGCCAGCAGCTCGAACCCAGACAGACACGAGCAGTACTTC. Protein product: CASSSNPDRHEQYF. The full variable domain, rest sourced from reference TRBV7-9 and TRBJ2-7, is DTGVSQNPRHKITKRGQNVTFRCDPISEHNRLYWYRQTLGQGPEFLTYFQNEAQLEKSRLLSDRFSAERPKGSFSTLEIQRTEQGDSAMYLCASSSNPDRHEQYFGPGTRLTVT.